What follows is one T cell receptor beta chain and its context. This record comes from a study of blood T cell repertoires in COVID-19. Study at large: Samples came from the United States, Italy and Spain, spanning acute and convalescent COVID-19.

Participants spanned ages about 18 to 100 years and resided in roughly 22 US areas. Clinical history reported by participants formed the basis on which cohorts were assigned. The CDR3 is made up of 16 amino acids. Germline trimming cut 5 bases from V and 3 bases from J; bases unmatched to any gene: 10. CDR1 is MDHEN, CDR2 SYDVKM, per germline. Measured with immunoSEQ multiplex PCR; TCRdb has only the in-frame clones, and not every one. Among a few hundred thousand clones, over 85% were seen once, and the ten largest hold under 3.5%. This TCR derives from a woman aged 45 to 65 who had been exposed to COVID-19. This chain joins TRBV28 and TRBJ2-1; 7 nucleotides agree with TRBD2. Sequencing was done on a sample of PBMCs or T cells enriched from blood (not recorded which). CDR3 nucleotides: TGTGCCAGCAGTGGAATGAGGCGCGGGGGCTACAATGAGCAGTTCTTC. It encodes CASSGMRRGGYNEQFF. Combining the CDR3 with reference TRBV28 and TRBJ2-1 gives the whole variable domain DVKVTQSSRYLVKRTGEKVFLECVQDMDHENMFWYRQDPGLGLRLIYFSYDVKMKEKGDIPEGYSVSREKKERFSLILESASTNQTSMYLCASSGMRRGGYNEQFFGPGTRLTVL.